These 21 T cell receptor beta chains were sequenced from one sample in a study of long-term antiretroviral therapy in people with HIV. Researchers report immunoSEQ v3.0 was run at survey level. The method was immunoSEQ multiplex PCR; TCRdb's version includes in-frame clones alone and lacks a portion of them. The sample consists of tens of thousands of clones, about four fifths of them appearing once. Here the sequenced sample was unsorted PBMCs, taken 0.4 years after starting antiretroviral therapy. These receptor sequences come from a man aged 50 to 59 with HIV.

CDR3 bases: TGTGCCAGCAGCCGATCCGGGGGGCTTCGGGGAAACAATGAGCAGTTCTTC. This codes for CASSRSGGLRGNNEQFF. This chain uses TRBV7-9 with TRBJ2-1, with D tentatively TRBD2 (7 bases). Germline CDR1 is SEHNR and CDR2 is FQNEAQ (reference sequence). V gave up 5 bases and J gave up 5 bases, with 22 bases separating them. The CDR3 runs to 17 residues.

The J gene is TRBJ1-4, the V gene TRBV11-3, with TRBD1 as a possible D gene (5 bases). Germline CDR1 SGHNT, CDR2 YENEEA. Trimming left V 2 bases short and J 1 base short, with 8 bases between. CDR3 length: 15 amino acids. CDR3 coding DNA: TGTGCCAGCAGCTTATCCGGGGGAACTAATGAAAAACTGTTTTTT. It is translated as CASSLSGGTNEKLFF.

This clone was detected once. The gene calls are TRBV2 and TRBJ1-5; no firm D call. The V end was cut by 6 bases, the J end by 4 bases, with 7 bases between. The CDR3 spans 12 residues. Germline V gene sequence: CDR1 SNHLY, CDR2 FYNNEI. The CDR3 region is CASSHSNQPQHF. The CDR3, as DNA: TGTGCCAGCAGCCACAGTAATCAGCCCCAGCATTTT. The full variable domain, with the rest looked up from reference TRBV2 and TRBJ1-5, is EPEVTQTPSHQVTQMGQEVILRCVPISNHLYFYWYRQILGQKVEFLVSFYNNEISEKSEIFDDQFSVERPDGSNFTLKIRSTKLEDSAMYFCASSHSNQPQHFGDGTRLSIL.

This clone was seen only once. This sequence joins TRBV19 and TRBJ2-4; TRBD1 might be the D (5 bases). Germline CDR1 and CDR2: LNHDA and SQIVND (reference sequence). There are 14 residues in the CDR3. The germline V and J ends were trimmed by 6 bases and 2 bases, with 11 bases remaining between them. This CDR3 is CASSSQGSKNIQYF. CDR3 in DNA: TGTGCCAGTAGCAGCCAGGGATCCAAAAACATTCAGTACTTC.

V usage is TRBV7-2 and J usage is TRBJ2-1, with TRBD2 matching 8 bases. Trimming removed 3 bases from V and 0 bases from J; junction bases left unmatched: 4. Germline V lookup: CDR1 SGHTA, CDR2 FQGNSA. The CDR3 runs to 16 residues. Here the CDR3 reads CASSFLAGSSYNEQFF. The CDR3 DNA follows: TGTGCCAGCAGCTTCTTAGCGGGGAGCTCCTACAATGAGCAGTTCTTC.

This clone showed up just once. This rearrangement joins TRBV19 to TRBJ1-1; D remains ambiguous. The CDR3 is 13 amino acids. Germline values: CDR1 LNHDA, CDR2 SQIVND (reference sequence). The germline V and J ends were trimmed by 3 bases and 7 bases, with 12 bases remaining between them. The CDR3 sequence is CASSIEASGEAFF. The DNA for the CDR3 is TGTGCCAGTAGTATTGAGGCTTCGGGTGAAGCTTTCTTT.

This sequence joins TRBV11-3 and TRBJ2-1; 10 bases are a match to TRBD2. This CDR3 has 16 residues. Germline CDR1 reads SGHNT; CDR2 reads YENEEA. V shed 2 bases and J 4 bases; nucleotides not matched to a gene: 5. The CDR3 DNA sequence: TGTGCCAGCAGCTTAACTCCGGGACTAGCGTACAATGAGCAGTTCTTC. It specifies CASSLTPGLAYNEQFF.

This clone was seen a single time. V is TRBV7-9 and J is TRBJ2-7; TRBD1 matches 8 bases. Germline V gene lookup returns CDR1 SEHNR and CDR2 FQNEAQ (reference sequence). V lost 5 bases and J lost 2; bases outside the gene matches: 5. The CDR3 totals 14 residues. The CDR3 DNA follows: TGTGCCAGCAGCGCACGGGACAGGACCTACGAGCAGTACTTC. Translating it yields CASSARDRTYEQYF.

The gene calls are TRBV2 and TRBJ2-3; 12 nucleotides align to TRBD2. The CDR3 loop spans 16 amino acids. V shed 6 bases and J 4 bases; nucleotides not matched to a gene: 8. The germline CDR1 and CDR2 sequences are SNHLY and FYNNEI. The CDR3 nucleotides read TGTGCCAGCAGGGACTCTAGCGGGGGGGCCTCAGATACGCAGTATTTT. The encoded protein is CASRDSSGGASDTQYF.

The chain combines TRBV13 with TRBJ2-5, with a possible D match to TRBD2 (5 bases). The ends were cut back, 5 bases at V and 5 bases at J, with 15 bases in the middle. The CDR3 has 14 amino acids. Per germline, CDR1 PRHDT and CDR2 FYEKMQ (reference sequence). CDR3 residues: CASSRGPRAETQYF. CDR3 DNA: TGTGCCAGCAGCCGCGGGCCCCGGGCTGAGACCCAGTACTTC.

The chain combines TRBV10-3 with TRBJ1-4, with TRBD1 matching over 8 bases. The CDR3 length is 13 residues. Germline V gene lookup returns CDR1 ENHRY and CDR2 SYGVKD. V was pared by 5 bases and J by 6 bases, with 2 bases of the junction left unmatched. The CDR3 nucleotides are TGTGCCATCAGTCACAGGGGGGATGAAAAACTGTTTTTT. This translates into CAISHRGDEKLFF.

The table lists this clone with a count of one. V usage is TRBV29-1 and J usage is TRBJ2-7; 7 bases match TRBD2. Germline V gene lookup returns CDR1 SQVTM and CDR2 ANQGSEA. This CDR3 region has 15 residues. V shed 3 bases and J 7 bases; nucleotides not matched to a gene: 15. CDR3 loop: CSVEWSSGPSREQYF. The CDR3 region has the DNA TGCAGCGTTGAGTGGTCTAGCGGACCATCTAGGGAGCAGTACTTC.

This sequence joins TRBV30 and TRBJ1-1, with D uncertain. From germline, CDR1 is GTSNPN and CDR2 SVGIG (reference sequence). Trimming cost V 0 bases and J 2 bases, with 7 bases left between them. This CDR3 has 13 amino acids. CDR3 in DNA: TGTGCCTGGAGTGTACATGTTAACACTGAAGCTTTCTTT. Protein sequence: CAWSVHVNTEAFF.

The CDR3 is CASSDSDTSNEKLFF. CDR3 in DNA: TGTGCCAGCAGTGATTCGGACACATCTAATGAAAAACTGTTTTTT. The rearrangement links TRBV6-6 to TRBJ1-4; perhaps TRBD1 as D (5 bases). This CDR3 has 15 residues. CDR1 is MNHNY and CDR2 is SVGAGI in the germline V gene (reference sequence). With 5 bases removed from V and 3 bases from J, the gap between germline ends came to 13 bases.

V and J are TRBV6-5 and TRBJ2-6, with TRBD1 identical over 7 bases. From germline, CDR1 is MNHEY and CDR2 SVGAGI. The CDR3 contains 16 residues. Trimming removed 4 bases from V and 0 bases from J; junction bases left unmatched: 3. The CDR3 nucleotides read TGTGCCAGCAGTTCACAGGGGAGCTCTGGGGCCAACGTCCTGACTTTC. Translation: CASSSQGSSGANVLTF.

J is TRBJ2-3 and V is TRBV18, with D unclear. The CDR3 has 12 residues. From germline, CDR1 is KGHSH and CDR2 LQKENI. V shed 3 bases and J shed 5 bases, with 6 bases lying between them. CDR3 residues: CASSPTKDTQYF. The CDR3 nucleotides are TGTGCCAGCTCACCGACGAAAGATACGCAGTATTTT.

V and J are TRBV28 and TRBJ2-5, with 7 positions matching TRBD1. Germline trimming cut 6 bases from V and 5 bases from J; bases unmatched to any gene: 6. The CDR3 loop spans 13 amino acids. CDR1 and CDR2 from the germline V gene are MDHEN and SYDVKM. CDR3 DNA sequence: TGTGCCAGCAGCTACCAGGGGGATGAGACCCAGTACTTC. It encodes CASSYQGDETQYF.

Remarks on this clone: One end of the junction is discordant with germline, which a read error may explain. The chain carries TRBV7-8 and TRBJ2-1, with D tentatively TRBD2 (6 bases). This CDR3 has 13 amino acids. Germline lookup yields CDR1 SGHVS and CDR2 FQNEAQ. The CDR3 sequence is CASSLAGLLSAIF. The CDR3 DNA follows: TGTGCCAGCAGCTTAGCGGGACTCCTCAGCGCAATCTTC.

The V call is TRBV6-5, the J call TRBJ2-5; the match to TRBD2 covers 10 bases. V lost 6 bases to trimming and J lost 2 bases; unmatched junction nucleotides: 3. The CDR3 contains 14 residues. Looked up from germline, CDR1 is MNHEY and CDR2 is SVGAGI. The CDR3 sequence is CASSLLAGQETQYF. Written as DNA, the CDR3 is TGTGCCAGCAGCCTACTAGCGGGACAAGAGACCCAGTACTTC.

J is TRBJ2-1 and V is TRBV7-3, with D perhaps matching TRBD2 (6 bases). Trimming cost V 5 bases and J 7 bases, with 18 bases left between them. Germline-derived CDR1 and CDR2 are SGHTA and FQGTGA. This CDR3 comprises 15 residues. The CDR3 DNA follows: TGTGCCAGCAGCCTAGGGGCGGGGACGGGGAATGAGCAGTTCTTC. Protein: CASSLGAGTGNEQFF.

The genes are TRBV7-9 and TRBJ1-4, with TRBD1 identical over 9 bases. The CDR3 sequence is 16 residues long. Germline values: CDR1 SEHNR, CDR2 FQNEAQ (reference sequence). After removal of 6 bases from V and 3 bases from J, the junction contained 8 bases not matched to a gene. CDR3 loop: CASSPQGALANEKLFF. For the CDR3, the DNA is TGTGCCAGCAGTCCACAGGGGGCGTTAGCTAATGAAAAACTGTTTTTT.